The TCR beta chain described here comes from a study of blood T cell repertoires in COVID-19. Here immunoSEQ multiplex PCR was the method, and the copy in TCRdb shows in-frame clones only, minus some. Of roughly 320,000 clones in the sample, around 92% were seen once. The germline V gene encodes CDR1 LGHNA and CDR2 YNFKEQ. This CDR3 has 16 amino acids. With 1 base clipped from V and 6 bases from J, the junction kept 5 bases outside the gene matches. The TCR originated in a woman in her 30s with COVID-19, enrolled during active disease. The source material was peripheral blood. The V and J genes are TRBV4-2 and TRBJ2-1; 11 bases are shared with TRBD1. The CDR3: CASSQGKGQGGNEQFF. The CDR3 DNA is TGTGCCAGCAGCCAAGGGAAGGGACAGGGGGGCAATGAGCAGTTCTTC.